The 12 T cell receptor beta chains below come from one sample, sequenced in a study of shared clonotypes between healthy human individuals. Sequencing was performed with immunoSEQ multiplex PCR; in TCRdb, only in-frame clones are kept and a portion is missing. The profile shows 1,400,000 or so clones, approximately 98.5% of them singletons. Sequencing was performed on naive CD4+ T cells sorted from blood. Subset: CD45RA+ positively selected. The receptors were sampled from a young man in good health.

The chain couples TRBV4-1 to TRBJ2-1; TRBD2 agrees at 9 bases. Trimming took 0 bases from V and 0 from J; bases not matched to a gene: 3. Germline CDR1 MGHRA, CDR2 YSYEKL. CDR3 length: 17 amino acids. CDR3 amino acids: CASSQELAGSSYNEQFF. CDR3 DNA: TGCGCCAGCAGCCAAGAACTAGCGGGCTCCTCCTACAATGAGCAGTTCTTC.

This sequence joins TRBV10-3 and TRBJ1-1, with TRBD1 as a possible D gene (6 bases). Germline CDR1 is ENHRY and CDR2 is SYGVKD. The germline V and J ends were trimmed by 6 bases and 5 bases, with 13 bases remaining between them. The CDR3 length is 13 residues. In nucleotides, the CDR3 is TGTGCCATCAGGGCAGGGGTAGGGACTGAAGCTTTCTTT. Its protein product is CAIRAGVGTEAFF.

V gene TRBV10-3 combines with J gene TRBJ2-7, with D possibly being TRBD2 (5 bases). The CDR3 contains 11 residues. Looked up from germline, CDR1 is ENHRY and CDR2 is SYGVKD. The V gene lost 5 bases and the J gene lost 6 bases, with 8 bases spanning the gap. The CDR3 bases are TGTGCCATCAGTCGTGCGGGCGAGCAGTACTTC. This codes for CAISRAGEQYF.

The chain joins TRBV15 to TRBJ1-1; no reliable D call. V lost 0 bases to trimming and J lost 6 bases, with 11 bases between them. This CDR3 has 14 residues. Germline CDR1 and CDR2: LNHNV and YYDKDF (reference sequence). The CDR3 is CATSRDVRLPEAFF. The CDR3 nucleotides read TGTGCCACCAGCAGAGATGTCAGGTTACCTGAAGCTTTCTTT. Drawing the rest from reference TRBV15 and TRBJ1-1, the complete variable domain is DAMVIQNPRYQVTQFGKPVTLSCSQTLNHNVMYWYQQKSSQAPKLLFHYYDKDFNNEADTPDNFQSRRPNTSFCFLDIRSPGLGDTAMYLCATSRDVRLPEAFFGQGTRLTVV.

The CDR3 DNA follows: TGTGCCATCAGTCCCGGGACAGGGCGGCCCCAGCATTTT. Its translation is CAISPGTGRPQHF. The chain is built from TRBV10-3 and TRBJ1-5, with 9 bases matching TRBD1. Germline CDR1 ENHRY, CDR2 SYGVKD. Germline trimming cut 5 bases from V and 9 bases from J; bases unmatched to any gene: 5. CDR3 size: 13 residues.

The chain joins TRBV27 to TRBJ2-3; no firm D call. This CDR3 has 12 amino acids. Germline V gives CDR1 MNHEY, CDR2 SMNVEV (reference sequence). Trimming removed 3 bases from V and 8 bases from J, with 9 bases in between. The CDR3 DNA sequence: TGTGCCAGCAGTTTTCGGCGAGGTACGCAGTATTTT. Translating gives CASSFRRGTQYF.

The chain joins TRBV29-1 to TRBJ2-1; the match to TRBD1 covers 7 bases. The CDR3 is 14 amino acids. CDR1 SQVTM and CDR2 ANQGSEA come from the germline V gene. V lost 7 bases and J lost 2; bases outside the gene matches: 8. The CDR3 bases are TGCAGCGCCCTCGGGACAGCGACCTACAATGAGCAGTTCTTC. Protein sequence: CSALGTATYNEQFF.

The rearrangement uses TRBV2 and TRBJ1-5; possible D gene TRBD1, 6 bases. CDR3 length: 17 amino acids. The V end lost 3 bases, the J end lost 10 bases, and 25 bases lay between the germline ends. Per germline, CDR1 SNHLY and CDR2 FYNNEI. The CDR3 loop is CASSDRGRGQYNLPQHF. In DNA form, the CDR3 reads TGTGCCAGCAGTGATCGGGGGAGGGGACAATACAATCTTCCCCAGCATTTT.

The V gene is TRBV11-3, the J gene TRBJ2-1; possibly TRBD1 for D (7 bases). Germline loops: CDR1 SGHNT, CDR2 YENEEA. CDR3 length: 18 amino acids. Deletions cut 1 base from V and 0 bases from J, with 16 bases between. CDR3 sequence reads: CASSLGPGGLSSYNEQFF. DNA for the CDR3: TGTGCCAGCAGCTTAGGTCCAGGGGGGTTAAGCTCCTACAATGAGCAGTTCTTC.

The chain uses TRBV28 and TRBJ1-5; D is possibly TRBD1 (5 bases). Germline CDR1 is MDHEN and CDR2 is SYDVKM. Trimming stripped 4 bases from V and 0 bases from J, with 16 bases between. The CDR3 covers 17 residues. CDR3 nucleotide sequence: TGTGCCAGCAGTTCCCGAGACAGAACGTATAGCAATCAGCCCCAGCATTTT. Its translation is CASSSRDRTYSNQPQHF. Full variable domain (remainder filled in from reference TRBV28 and TRBJ1-5): DVKVTQSSRYLVKRTGEKVFLECVQDMDHENMFWYRQDPGLGLRLIYFSYDVKMKEKGDIPEGYSVSREKKERFSLILESASTNQTSMYLCASSSRDRTYSNQPQHFGDGTRLSIL.

With regard to this clone: The sample contains more than one DNA sequence encoding this CDR3. This chain links TRBV5-1 with TRBJ2-3, with D possibly TRBD2 on 5 matching bases. This CDR3 region has 15 residues. From germline, CDR1 is SGHRS and CDR2 YFSETQ. V shed 0 bases and J shed 0 bases, with 8 bases lying between them. In nucleotides, the CDR3 is TGCGCCAGCAGCTTGGCGGGAACTAGCACAGATACGCAGTATTTT. This encodes CASSLAGTSTDTQYF.

This rearrangement joins TRBV19 to TRBJ2-2; the D gene is possibly TRBD2 (6 bases). CDR1 is LNHDA and CDR2 is SQIVND in the germline V gene (reference sequence). V lost 7 bases and J 1 base, leaving 13 bases between the germline ends. The CDR3 sequence is 15 residues long. DNA for the CDR3: TGTGCCAGTACCCGCGGGACTCAGAACACCGGGGAGCTGTTTTTT. Protein sequence: CASTRGTQNTGELFF.